A selection of T cell receptor beta chains follows, all from one sample in a study of shared clonotypes between healthy human individuals. The protocol was immunoSEQ multiplex PCR, while the TCRdb copy is restricted to in-frame clones and leaves out a portion. The table shows some 2.1 million clones, with roughly 94% occurring only once. Sequencing was performed on naive CD4+ T cells sorted from blood. Receptors were obtained from a man between 18 and 35 years old in good health. The CDR3 runs from the conserved cysteine through the conserved F or W. Each record gives: J gene, clone size, V gene, D gene, CDR3 DNA, CDR3 protein. A D gene is named only where the DNA matches it firmly. Clone size is not always given. Where it is, it says once, few, many or a class for expanded clones.

J gene: TRBJ2-3; clone size: NA; V gene: TRBV30; D gene: TRBD2; CDR3 DNA: TGTGCCTGGAGTGTGAGGACTAGCGGGAGAACAGATACGCAGTATTTT; CDR3 protein: CAWSVRTSGRTDTQYF
J gene: TRBJ2-5; clone size: NA; V gene: TRBV5-4; D gene: NA; CDR3 DNA: TGTGCCAGCACCCGGACAGGACTACAAGAGACCCAGTACTTC; CDR3 protein: CASTRTGLQETQYF
J gene: TRBJ1-1; clone size: NA; V gene: TRBV6-5; D gene: NA; CDR3 DNA: TGTGCCAGCAGTCTAGGGGGTGGGGGCACTGAAGCTTTCTTT; CDR3 protein: CASSLGGGGTEAFF
J gene: TRBJ2-7; clone size: few; V gene: TRBV9; D gene: TRBD1; CDR3 DNA: TGTGCCAGCAGCGTAGGGACAGGGGCCTACGAGCAGTACTTC; CDR3 protein: CASSVGTGAYEQYF
J gene: TRBJ2-2; clone size: once; V gene: TRBV19; D gene: NA; CDR3 DNA: TGTGCCAGTAGTATACTAGTCGGGGGCATAAACACCGGGGAGCTGTTTTTT; CDR3 protein: CASSILVGGINTGELFF
J gene: TRBJ1-2; clone size: NA; V gene: TRBV25-1; D gene: TRBD1; CDR3 DNA: TGTGCCAGCAGTGAATTAAGAGGACAGGGAAACTATGGCTACACCTTC; CDR3 protein: CASSELRGQGNYGYTF
J gene: TRBJ1-1; clone size: NA; V gene: TRBV19; D gene: NA; CDR3 DNA: TGTGCCAGTACAGGCAGCCTGAACACTGAAGCTTTCTTT; CDR3 protein: CASTGSLNTEAFF
J gene: TRBJ1-2; clone size: NA; V gene: TRBV6-5; D gene: TRBD1; CDR3 DNA: TGTGCCAGCAGCTTGGACAGGGGGAACTATGGCTACACCTTC; CDR3 protein: CASSLDRGNYGYTF
J gene: TRBJ2-7; clone size: NA; V gene: TRBV9; D gene: TRBD2; CDR3 DNA: TGTGCCAGCAGCTCCCGAGGTAGCGGGAGCAACGAGCAGTACTTC; CDR3 protein: CASSSRGSGSNEQYF
J gene: TRBJ2-7; clone size: NA; V gene: TRBV28; D gene: NA; CDR3 DNA: TGTGCCAGCAGTTACCCCCTTGGACAGCACTACGAGCAGTACTTC; CDR3 protein: CASSYPLGQHYEQYF
J gene: TRBJ2-5; clone size: NA; V gene: TRBV7-2; D gene: TRBD1; CDR3 DNA: TGTGCCAGCAGCTCCGACAGGGCCCAAGAGACCCAGTACTTC; CDR3 protein: CASSSDRAQETQYF
J gene: TRBJ2-7; clone size: NA; V gene: TRBV2; D gene: TRBD1; CDR3 DNA: TGTGCCAGCGGGACAGGGATAAACGAGCAGTACTTC; CDR3 protein: CASGTGINEQYF
J gene: TRBJ2-2; clone size: NA; V gene: TRBV4-1; D gene: TRBD2; CDR3 DNA: TGCGCCAGCAGCCCTTTGACGGGGGGGACCGGGGAGCTGTTTTTT; CDR3 protein: CASSPLTGGTGELFF
J gene: TRBJ2-7; clone size: NA; V gene: TRBV28; D gene: NA; CDR3 DNA: TGTGCCGCCCCTAGGGACCGGGACTCCCGGGACTACGAGCAGTACTTC; CDR3 protein: CAAPRDRDSRDYEQYF
J gene: TRBJ1-2; clone size: NA; V gene: TRBV7-9; D gene: TRBD1; CDR3 DNA: TGTGCCAGCAGCTTAGCGCCGGGACAGGGGTTGTTCGGCTACACCTTC; CDR3 protein: CASSLAPGQGLFGYTF
J gene: TRBJ1-1; clone size: NA; V gene: TRBV6-5; D gene: NA; CDR3 DNA: TGTGCCAGCAGTTACTACGGGTCTTCGGAAGCTTTCTTT; CDR3 protein: CASSYYGSSEAFF
J gene: TRBJ2-5; clone size: once; V gene: TRBV7-6; D gene: TRBD1; CDR3 DNA: TGTGCCAGCAGCTTAGTAGGGACAGGTCAACAAGAGACCCAGTACTTC; CDR3 protein: CASSLVGTGQQETQYF
J gene: TRBJ2-3; clone size: once; V gene: TRBV5-4; D gene: TRBD2; CDR3 DNA: TGTGCCAGCAGTTCGGGACTAGCGGGGTTCACAGATACGCAGTATTTT; CDR3 protein: CASSSGLAGFTDTQYF
J gene: TRBJ2-4; clone size: NA; V gene: TRBV6-1; D gene: NA; CDR3 DNA: TGTGCCAGCAGTGAAGGGGGGCTAGCCAAAAACATTCAGTACTTC; CDR3 protein: CASSEGGLAKNIQYF
J gene: TRBJ1-1; clone size: NA; V gene: TRBV7-2; D gene: NA; CDR3 DNA: TGTGCCAGCAGAACACAGGGGAACACTGAAGCTTTCTTT; CDR3 protein: CASRTQGNTEAFF
J gene: TRBJ1-4; clone size: NA; V gene: TRBV29-1; D gene: TRBD1; CDR3 DNA: TGCAGCGTGGAGACAGGGGGGTTGGGTGAAAAACTGTTTTTT; CDR3 protein: CSVETGGLGEKLFF
J gene: TRBJ1-1; clone size: NA; V gene: TRBV5-1; D gene: NA; CDR3 DNA: TGCGCCAGCAGCAGGGATGTGAACACTGAAGCTTTCTTT; CDR3 protein: CASSRDVNTEAFF
J gene: TRBJ2-3; clone size: NA; V gene: TRBV5-1; D gene: TRBD2; CDR3 DNA: TGCGCCAGCAGCTTGGCACTAGCGGGGGGGCCAGATACGCAGTATTTT; CDR3 protein: CASSLALAGGPDTQYF
J gene: TRBJ2-2; clone size: few; V gene: TRBV2; D gene: TRBD1; CDR3 DNA: TGTGCCAGCACCCCGACAGGGCTCGCCGGGGAGCTGTTTTTT; CDR3 protein: CASTPTGLAGELFF
J gene: TRBJ2-5; clone size: NA; V gene: TRBV6-5; D gene: NA; CDR3 DNA: TGTGCCAGCAGTTCAGGTGGGGAAGAGACCCAGTACTTC; CDR3 protein: CASSSGGEETQYF
J gene: TRBJ2-3; clone size: NA; V gene: TRBV6-4; D gene: NA; CDR3 DNA: TGTGCCAGCAGTGACTCGGGGGGGGCTAGCACAGATACGCAGTATTTT; CDR3 protein: CASSDSGGASTDTQYF
J gene: TRBJ2-7; clone size: NA; V gene: TRBV27; D gene: TRBD2; CDR3 DNA: TGTGCCAGCAGTTTATTAGCGGGGGGTACCTACGAGCAGTACTTC; CDR3 protein: CASSLLAGGTYEQYF
J gene: TRBJ2-7; clone size: few; V gene: TRBV21-1; D gene: NA; CDR3 DNA: TGTGCCAGCAGCAAAGACTCAAGAACTAGCGGCAACTACGAGCAGTACTTC; CDR3 protein: CASSKDSRTSGNYEQYF
J gene: TRBJ1-2; clone size: NA; V gene: TRBV5-8; D gene: NA; CDR3 DNA: TGTGCCAGCAGCTTGGCCCAGGCTCCTAACTATGGCTACACCTTC; CDR3 protein: CASSLAQAPNYGYTF
J gene: TRBJ1-6; clone size: NA; V gene: TRBV19; D gene: NA; CDR3 DNA: TGTGCCAGTAGTCTCTGGATGGGGGCCCCAGAACTTAGATCACCCCTCCACTTT; CDR3 protein: CASSLWMGAPELRSPLHF
J gene: TRBJ1-5; clone size: few; V gene: TRBV10-1; D gene: NA; CDR3 DNA: TGCGCCAGCAGCTCAAAGGAGGGGCCGGATCAGCCCCAGCATTTT; CDR3 protein: CASSSKEGPDQPQHF